What follows describes a single T cell receptor beta chain. The study recruited people aged about 18 to 89 years across approximately 23 US areas. This sample was taken from a study of blood T cell repertoires in COVID-19. Overall study: Collection of acute and convalescent COVID-19 samples took place in the United States, Italy and Spain. Sources were T cells, B-cell-depleted T cells, or PBMCs; the material itself was cDNA or gDNA.

This CDR3 is 14 amino acids long. Trimming stripped 6 bases from V and 2 bases from J, with 13 bases between. The germline V gene encodes CDR1 SEHNR and CDR2 FQNEAQ (reference sequence). In the authors' methods: Amplifying reference gene primers gave estimates of nucleated cell counts. Repertoires were generated with immunoSEQ multiplex PCR, while TCRdb's copy carries only in-frame clones and drops some. D and trimming come from the DNA, and the V and J calls and clone size come from that table. Of approximately 200,000 clones in the sample, approximately 80% were seen once. The chain links TRBV7-9 to TRBJ1-2; possibly TRBD1 for D (5 bases). The material sequenced was PBMCs or T cells enriched from blood (not recorded which). The clonotype originates from a man in his forties or fifties who had recovered from COVID-19. The DNA for the CDR3 is TGTGCCAGCAGGCAACAGGATACAAACTATGGCTACACCTTC. Its protein product is CASRQQDTNYGYTF.